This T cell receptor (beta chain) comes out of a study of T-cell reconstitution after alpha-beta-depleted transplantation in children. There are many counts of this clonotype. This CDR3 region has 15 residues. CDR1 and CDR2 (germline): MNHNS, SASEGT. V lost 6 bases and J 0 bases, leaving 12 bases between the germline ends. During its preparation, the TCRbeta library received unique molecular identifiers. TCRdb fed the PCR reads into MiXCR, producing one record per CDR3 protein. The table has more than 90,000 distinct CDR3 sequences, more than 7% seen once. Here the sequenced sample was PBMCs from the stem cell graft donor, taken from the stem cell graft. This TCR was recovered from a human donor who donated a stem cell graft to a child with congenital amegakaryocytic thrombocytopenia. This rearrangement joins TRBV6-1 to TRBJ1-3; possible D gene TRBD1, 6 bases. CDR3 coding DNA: TGTGCCAGCAGACTCCAGGGGATCTCTGGAAACACCATATATTTT. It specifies CASRLQGISGNTIYF.